This TCR beta chain was documented in a study of T cell responses to AZD1222 COVID-19 vaccine. The method was immunoSEQ multiplex PCR; TCRdb's version includes in-frame clones alone and lacks a portion of them. The table records approximately 140,000 clones, 85% to 95% of them present only once. This clone is a singleton in its sample. Its target is not known. General study results and limits: Females outnumbered males among donors, who were mostly white British; clonal diversity was possibly underestimated. Vaccine-related CD4 TCRs covered spike, predominating at 160-218 and 743-854. Repertoires were obtained only post-peak T cell response.

This CDR3 spans 13 amino acids. Trimming removed 3 bases at V and 7 bases at J, with 12 bases between. The receptor was isolated from an adult in good health. This sample comprised peripheral blood, obtained on day 0 of AZD1222 vaccination. The chain has TRBV12-3 or TRBV12-4 and TRBJ1-2; unclear D gene. The CDR3 is CASSFNPQSGYTF. Written as DNA, the CDR3 is TGTGCCAGCAGTTTTAATCCGCAATCTGGCTACACCTTC.